The rows below give T cell receptor beta chains drawn from one sample of a study of Ad26.COV2.S vaccination and SARS-CoV-2 variants. Method: immunoSEQ multiplex PCR; TCRdb's copy keeps in-frame clones and lacks some. In the table there are 180,000 or so clones, 87% of which are singletons. The sequenced sample was peripheral blood, obtained after recovery from COVID-19. These receptors originate from a human donor who had recovered from COVID-19. Both conserved end residues are part of each CDR3. Not every row has a clone size; where given, it reads once, few, many or a size class.

V gene,J gene,clone size,CDR3 protein
TRBV4-1,TRBJ2-3,.,CASSRTPGADTQYF
TRBV29-1,TRBJ1-3,.,CSVEATGFGNTIYF
TRBV15,TRBJ2-6,once,CATSRVGDSSGANVLTF
TRBV7-7,TRBJ2-2,.,CASSPQSSNTGELFF
TRBV11-3,TRBJ2-1,.,CASSPGGAGYNEQFF
TRBV19,TRBJ1-6,.,CASSIGDQTGITPLHF
TRBV29-1,TRBJ2-7,.,CSVAHRSYEQYF
TRBV5-6,TRBJ1-3,.,CASSARWTALSGNTIYF
TRBV5-1,TRBJ2-7,.,CASSFDPGQFAEQYF
TRBV7-9,TRBJ1-2,.,CASSLAGGAGDTF
TRBV11-2,TRBJ2-7,.,CASSLVPAYEQYF
TRBV30,TRBJ1-2,.,CAWTPGVANYGYTF
TRBV19,TRBJ2-3,.,CASSTRTASTDTQYF
TRBV6-2/TRBV6-3,TRBJ2-7,.,CASSRTYEQYF
TRBV7-9,TRBJ1-1,.,CASSLGGPNTEAFF
TRBV5-6,TRBJ1-5,once,CASSFFDRVLEPQHF
TRBV3-1/TRBV3-2,TRBJ1-1,.,CASSHDRVAVEAFF
TRBV11-3,TRBJ2-7,.,CASSPQLAGGRYEQYF
TRBV4-1,TRBJ1-1,.,CASSLSLNTEAFF
TRBV28,TRBJ2-3,.,CASSPPDWRGESTDTQYF
TRBV12-3/TRBV12-4,TRBJ2-1,.,CASSLGSYNEQFF
TRBV24-1,TRBJ2-5,few,CATSDLGETQYF